The clone carrying this TCR beta chain was seen at least ten times. These data belong to a study of T-cell reconstitution after alpha-beta-depleted transplantation in children. The TCRbeta library was prepared with unique molecular identifiers. TCRdb analysed the PCR reads with MiXCR anew, one entry per CDR3 protein. The sample has 250,000 to 300,000 distinct CDR3 sequences; roughly 9.5% are singletons. This TCR derives from a human donor who donated a stem cell graft to a child with SCID. The specimen comprised PBMCs from the stem cell graft donor, sampled from the stem cell graft.

CDR3 residues: CASRQGVSGNTIYF. In nucleotides, the CDR3 is TGTGCCAGCAGGCAGGGTGTTTCTGGAAACACCATATATTTT. This chain links TRBV6-1 with TRBJ1-3; possible D gene TRBD1, 5 bases. The CDR3 spans 14 residues. Germline-derived CDR1 and CDR2 are MNHNS and SASEGT. Trimming pared 6 bases from V and 1 base from J, leaving 10 bases between.